This TCR beta chain came from a study of T cell responses to AZD1222 COVID-19 vaccine. Across the study: Pooled together were second doses at about 4 or about 12 weeks.

About this clone: Its specificity is unknown.

With 7 bases removed from V and 1 base from J, the gap between germline ends came to 13 bases. Germline CDR1 and CDR2: SQVTM and ANQGSEA. The CDR3 contains 13 residues. Assay: immunoSEQ multiplex PCR; the TCRdb copy retains only in-frame clones and omits some. The sample gives 110,000 to 150,000 clones, 89% of which show up once; about 3% is in the top ten. General study findings and limits: Every sample of the repertoires postdated the peak T cell response. The donors showed a predominance of white British ancestry and of females, with possible underestimation of clonal diversity.

V and J are TRBV29-1 and TRBJ1-1, with D tentatively TRBD1 (6 bases). The sample here was peripheral blood, taken on day 0 of AZD1222 vaccination. This receptor was taken from an adult in good health. The CDR3 protein is CSAQTGGNTEAFF. CDR3 in DNA: TGCAGCGCTCAGACAGGAGGGAACACTGAAGCTTTCTTT.